Listed here are 32 T cell receptor beta chains from one sample, sequenced in a study of naive and memory T cell subsets. General study findings and limits: Naive repertoires, especially CD8, held a few larger clonotypes, possibly memory cells re-expressing CD45RA.

Both TRBC1 and TRBC2 were covered by a beta constant-region primer of two equimolar oligonucleotides. Four rounds of PCR amplified the ligated cDNA using nested alpha and beta constant-region primers plus SP2. TCRdb independently ran MiXCR on the UMI-ligation and nested PCR reads; one entry per CDR3 protein. The sample includes 150,000 or so distinct CDR3 sequences, under 25% of them seen just once. No antigen is known for these receptors. Sample: naive CD4+ T cells from blood. The receptors stem from a human donor in good health.

V and J are TRBV30 and TRBJ2-7; 8 positions match TRBD1. Trimming cost V 2 bases and J 7 bases; bases outside gene matches: 7. Looked up from germline, CDR1 is GTSNPN and CDR2 is SVGIG (reference sequence). This CDR3 is built from 13 residues. The CDR3 DNA reads as TGTGCCTGGAGTTCGCAGGGGGCGCTTGAGCAGTACTTC. Its protein is CAWSSQGALEQYF.

This clonotype was seen only a few times. This chain links TRBV6-6 with TRBJ1-5, with D perhaps matching TRBD1 (5 bases). V was cut by 5 bases and J by 4 bases, with 12 bases left in between. The germline V gene has CDR1 MNHNY and CDR2 SVGAGI (reference sequence). The CDR3 has 14 residues. The CDR3 loop is CASSPRTSNQPQHF. The CDR3 region has the DNA TGTGCCAGCAGTCCTCGGACATCTAATCAGCCCCAGCATTTT.

A few counts support this clonotype. The chain carries TRBV6-5 and TRBJ1-5, with D perhaps matching TRBD1 (6 bases). Germline CDR1 is MNHEY and CDR2 is SVGAGI. The V end was cut by 6 bases, the J end by 4 bases, with 16 bases between. This CDR3 comprises 15 residues. The CDR3 region is CASRRGLTGNQPQHF. CDR3 DNA: TGTGCCAGCAGAAGGGGGTTGACAGGTAATCAGCCCCAGCATTTT.

This chain connects TRBV20-1 to TRBJ1-5, with 8 bases aligning to TRBD1. In germline, CDR1 is DFQATT, CDR2 SNEGSKA (reference sequence). The CDR3 runs to 15 residues. Trimming at V came to 5 bases and at J to 0 bases, leaving 6 bases not matched to a gene. CDR3 in DNA: TGCAGTGCTCTGGACAGGGTACATAGCAATCAGCCCCAGCATTTT. This encodes CSALDRVHSNQPQHF.

The V call is TRBV12-3 or TRBV12-4, the J call TRBJ2-2, with 9 bases aligning to TRBD2. There are 14 residues in the CDR3. V dropped 7 bases and J dropped 8; count of bases not matched to a gene: 8. CDR3 loop: CASKREARYGELFF. The CDR3 bases are TGTGCCAGCAAGCGGGAGGCTCGCTATGGGGAGCTGTTTTTT.

This chain connects TRBV29-1 to TRBJ2-3; D is possibly TRBD2 (6 bases). Germline CDR1 is SQVTM and CDR2 is ANQGSEA. Trimming took off 7 bases at V and 3 bases at J, with 11 bases between the two ends. CDR3 length equals 12 residues. Here the CDR3 reads CSGGRSTDTQYF. In DNA form, the CDR3 reads TGCAGCGGGGGGAGGAGTACAGATACGCAGTATTTT.

This clonotype was detected a few times. V and J are TRBV24-1 and TRBJ2-7, with D unclear. The V end lost 5 bases, the J end lost 2 bases, and 9 bases lay between the germline ends. The CDR3 runs to 13 residues. Germline V gene lookup returns CDR1 KGHDR and CDR2 SFDVKD. This chain's CDR3 is CATSAPPAYEQYF. As DNA, the CDR3 is TGTGCCACCAGTGCTCCTCCTGCCTACGAGCAGTACTTC.

The chain uses TRBV6-2 or TRBV6-3 and TRBJ2-7; D is unresolved. The V gene's germline CDR1 is MNHEY and CDR2 SVGEGT. V lost 4 bases, J lost 3 bases, and 19 bases lay in between. This CDR3 has 16 amino acids. This CDR3 is CASSSLRGPTNYEQYF. The CDR3 DNA reads TGTGCCAGCAGTTCCTTGCGAGGACCGACCAACTACGAGCAGTACTTC.

This clonotype was observed a handful of times. The J gene is TRBJ2-2, the V gene TRBV3-1; D may be TRBD1 or TRBD2 (5 bases each). V lost 4 bases and J 4 bases, leaving 7 bases between the germline ends. The CDR3 runs to 13 residues. Germline CDR1 is LGHDT and CDR2 is YNNKEL (reference sequence). The CDR3 DNA reads as TGTGCCAGCAGCCCGGGGCCCACCGGGGAGCTGTTTTTT. Its protein product is CASSPGPTGELFF. Drawing the rest from reference TRBV3-1 and TRBJ2-2, the complete variable domain is DTAVSQTPKYLVTQMGNDKSIKCEQNLGHDTMYWYKQDSKKFLKIMFSYNNKELIINETVPNRFSPKSPDKAHLNLHINSLELGDSAVYFCASSPGPTGELFFGEGSRLTVL.

This clonotype was counted between two and nine times. The V call is TRBV9, the J call TRBJ2-1; the match to TRBD2 covers 9 bases. The CDR3 loop spans 16 amino acids. The V gene's germline CDR1 is SGDLS and CDR2 YYNGEE. V shed 4 bases and J 4 bases; nucleotides not matched to a gene: 9. CDR3 sequence: CASSPPPAGGYNEQFF. The CDR3 DNA sequence: TGTGCCAGCAGCCCCCCCCCCGCGGGAGGGTACAATGAGCAGTTCTTC.

A few counts support this clonotype. The gene calls are TRBV28 and TRBJ1-5; 7 bases agree with TRBD1. The CDR3 has 14 residues. J lost 5 bases, V lost 2 bases, and 3 bases had no gene match. Germline-derived CDR1 and CDR2 are MDHEN and SYDVKM. The CDR3 here is CASSLPGQYQPQHF. CDR3 sequence (DNA): TGTGCCAGCAGTTTACCGGGACAGTATCAGCCCCAGCATTTT. Using reference TRBV28 and TRBJ1-5 for the parts outside the CDR3, the full variable domain is DVKVTQSSRYLVKRTGEKVFLECVQDMDHENMFWYRQDPGLGLRLIYFSYDVKMKEKGDIPEGYSVSREKKERFSLILESASTNQTSMYLCASSLPGQYQPQHFGDGTRLSIL.

This clonotype was seen ten or more times. The gene calls are TRBV12-5 and TRBJ2-1, with D unclear. The CDR3 length is 11 residues. The germline V and J ends were trimmed by 6 bases and 8 bases, with 8 bases remaining between them. Germline CDR1 is LGHNT and CDR2 is FRNRAP. In nucleotides, the CDR3 is TGTGCTAGTGGCGTAGGGTATGAGCAGTTCTTC. It yields the protein CASGVGYEQFF.

This clonotype has more than one count but fewer than ten. The chain combines TRBV7-3 with TRBJ2-1, with a possible D match to TRBD2 (5 bases). V lost 2 bases, J lost 13 bases, and 15 bases lay in between. Germline loops: CDR1 SGHTA, CDR2 FQGTGA. CDR3 length equals 13 residues. The CDR3 protein is CASSLSPPGKQFF. The CDR3 DNA reads TGTGCCAGCAGCTTATCCCCCCCGGGAAAACAGTTCTTC.

Of note for this clonotype: A read error may produce the germline difference seen at one junction end. The chain links TRBV5-5 to TRBJ2-1, with a possible D match to TRBD2 (5 bases). The CDR3 runs 14 residues. Germline CDR1 SGHKS, CDR2 YYEKEE (reference sequence). This CDR3 is CVSSFLARNLEQFF. The CDR3 bases are TGTGTCAGCAGCTTTCTAGCAAGGAACCTTGAGCAGTTCTTC.

The chain links TRBV6-5 to TRBJ2-7, with D maybe TRBD2 (6 bases). Deletions cut 6 bases from V and 6 bases from J, with 12 bases between. CDR3 length equals 12 residues. In germline, CDR1 is MNHEY, CDR2 SVGAGI. DNA for the CDR3: TGTGCCAGCAGGCGGGACCGCTTCGAGCAGTACTTC. Its protein product is CASRRDRFEQYF.

This clonotype was counted a few times. V gene TRBV18 combines with J gene TRBJ2-5; no definite D call. CDR3 length equals 14 residues. Germline CDR1 is KGHSH and CDR2 is LQKENI. The ends were cut back, 1 base at V and 5 bases at J, with 11 bases in the middle. DNA of the CDR3: TGTGCCAGCTCACCACTATCTGCGGCCGAGACCCAGTACTTC. Its protein product is CASSPLSAAETQYF.

This clonotype was observed many times. The chain couples TRBV10-3 to TRBJ2-7; no clear D. CDR3 size: 15 residues. The germline V gene has CDR1 ENHRY and CDR2 SYGVKD. Trimming left V 3 bases short and J 2 bases short, with 14 bases between. CDR3 protein: CAISDSVLRTYEQYF. The CDR3, as DNA: TGTGCCATCAGTGATTCGGTTCTCAGGACCTACGAGCAGTACTTC.

At least ten counts were recorded for this clonotype. The chain uses TRBV6-5 and TRBJ2-1, with 12 positions matching TRBD2. J gave up 0 bases and V 2 bases, and 8 bases lay outside the gene matches. The germline V gene encodes CDR1 MNHEY and CDR2 SVGAGI. The CDR3 loop spans 19 amino acids. In DNA form, the CDR3 reads TGTGCCAGCAGTTACCCGACTAGCGGGAGTCCCAACTCCTACAATGAGCAGTTCTTC. The encoded protein is CASSYPTSGSPNSYNEQFF.

This clonotype was seen at least ten times. The V call is TRBV20-1, the J call TRBJ2-7; possible D gene TRBD2, 6 bases. CDR3 length: 13 residues. Germline CDR1 is DFQATT and CDR2 is SNEGSKA (reference sequence). This CDR3 reads CSTYRGSSYEQYF. In DNA, the CDR3 is TGCAGCACGTACCGGGGGAGCTCCTACGAGCAGTACTTC.

The chain couples TRBV30 to TRBJ1-4; no reliable D call. V was pared by 2 bases and J by 5 bases, with 12 bases between. The CDR3 extends over 14 amino acids. Germline V CDR1 and CDR2: GTSNPN, SVGIG (reference sequence). The CDR3 is CAWSHGQKNEKLFF. The CDR3 DNA sequence: TGTGCCTGGAGTCACGGGCAGAAGAATGAAAAACTGTTTTTT.

This clonotype was detected many times. J is TRBJ2-3 and V is TRBV30; tentative D call: TRBD2 (5 bases). The CDR3 spans 15 residues. Germline V gene lookup returns CDR1 GTSNPN and CDR2 SVGIG (reference sequence). The V and J ends lost 3 bases and 0 bases respectively, with 13 bases between them. The chain's CDR3 is CAWSFGLRSTDTQYF. In DNA, the CDR3 is TGTGCCTGGAGCTTTGGACTCCGAAGCACAGATACGCAGTATTTT.

This clonotype was seen repeatedly, ten times or more. The chain joins TRBV29-1 to TRBJ1-1; 7 nucleotides match TRBD1. The V gene's germline CDR1 is SQVTM and CDR2 ANQGSEA. The CDR3 consists of 17 residues. J was trimmed by 0 bases and V by 4 bases; bases with no gene match: 14. The CDR3 nucleotides read TGCAGCGTTGGCGAGGGACAGCTTGCCTTAATGAACACTGAAGCTTTCTTT. Translated: CSVGEGQLALMNTEAFF.

In this sample, this clonotype turned up a few times. V usage is TRBV20-1 and J usage is TRBJ1-1; unclear D gene. This CDR3 contains 14 residues. The germline V and J ends were trimmed by 2 bases and 1 base, with 11 bases remaining between them. Per germline, CDR1 DFQATT and CDR2 SNEGSKA (reference sequence). CDR3 region: CSARKSRSNTEAFF. The CDR3 DNA follows: TGCAGTGCTAGAAAGTCCCGATCGAACACTGAAGCTTTCTTT.

This chain connects TRBV29-1 to TRBJ2-2; weak D call: TRBD2 (6 bases). Deletions cut 4 bases from V and 8 bases from J, with 14 bases between. There are 13 residues in the CDR3. Germline V CDR1 and CDR2: SQVTM, ANQGSEA. The CDR3 protein is CSVAVGGSGELFF. The CDR3 DNA reads TGCAGCGTTGCAGTTGGAGGGTCGGGGGAGCTGTTTTTT.

This clonotype was observed a few times. This chain connects TRBV28 to TRBJ2-1; the match to TRBD2 covers 9 bases. V trimming: 4 bases; J trimming: 9 bases; junction bases outside the gene matches: 10. The CDR3 length is 15 residues. In germline, CDR1 is MDHEN, CDR2 SYDVKM. CDR3 bases: TGTGCCAGCAGTTCGACCCCTCCTAGCGGGACTGAGCAGTTCTTC. The encoded protein is CASSSTPPSGTEQFF.

This clonotype was observed a handful of times. V gene TRBV6-6 combines with J gene TRBJ1-6; D possibly corresponds to TRBD1 (5 bases). The CDR3 consists of 14 residues. Germline CDR1 is MNHNY and CDR2 is SVGAGI (reference sequence). With 2 bases removed from V and 8 bases from J, the gap between germline ends came to 10 bases. CDR3 residues: CASSYGGTDSPLHF. The DNA of the CDR3 is TGTGCCAGCAGTTACGGGGGAACCGATTCACCCCTCCACTTT.

This clonotype was recorded many times. V and J are TRBV28 and TRBJ2-5; 8 nucleotides align to TRBD2. Germline assignment: CDR1 MDHEN and CDR2 SYDVKM. V was clipped by 6 bases and J by 4 bases; unmatched bases: 13. The CDR3 spans 16 residues. The CDR3 spells CASSSGGGKRRETQYF. The CDR3 DNA reads TGTGCCAGCAGCTCGGGGGGGGGGAAACGGAGAGAGACCCAGTACTTC.

This clonotype was detected a few times. This rearrangement joins TRBV28 to TRBJ2-1; maybe TRBD2 (5 bases). V lost 5 bases, J lost 8 bases, and 19 bases lay in between. The CDR3 covers 15 residues. CDR1 is MDHEN and CDR2 is SYDVKM in the germline V gene. The CDR3 is CASSLAGITPYEQFF. CDR3 nucleotides: TGTGCCAGCAGTCTGGCGGGTATTACACCCTATGAGCAGTTCTTC. Combining the CDR3 with reference TRBV28 and TRBJ2-1 gives the whole variable domain DVKVTQSSRYLVKRTGEKVFLECVQDMDHENMFWYRQDPGLGLRLIYFSYDVKMKEKGDIPEGYSVSREKKERFSLILESASTNQTSMYLCASSLAGITPYEQFFGPGTRLTVL.

This chain connects TRBV6-5 to TRBJ2-1; 10 bases match TRBD1. The V gene's germline CDR1 is MNHEY and CDR2 SVGAGI. J was trimmed by 7 bases and V by 3 bases; bases with no gene match: 9. There are 16 residues in the CDR3. The CDR3 protein is CASSYWMGQGMNEQFF. The CDR3 DNA sequence: TGTGCCAGCAGTTATTGGATGGGACAGGGGATGAATGAGCAGTTCTTC.

The CDR3 nucleotides read TGCAGCGTGGGCGGGGGCCGTTCCGAGCAGTACTTC. It specifies CSVGGGRSEQYF. This sequence joins TRBV29-1 and TRBJ2-7; D is possibly TRBD2 (7 bases). The CDR3 contains 12 residues. Germline values: CDR1 SQVTM, CDR2 ANQGSEA. V was clipped by 6 bases and J by 6 bases, with 15 bases between them.

This chain uses TRBV6-5 with TRBJ1-1; D not resolved. Trimming took 8 bases from V and 1 from J, leaving 5 bases between them. Germline loops: CDR1 MNHEY, CDR2 SVGAGI. This CDR3 comprises 11 residues. CDR3 residues: CASAGNTEAFF. CDR3 bases: TGTGCCAGCGCTGGGAACACTGAAGCTTTCTTT.

The CDR3 spells CSARRLTYEQYF. DNA for the CDR3: TGCAGTGCTAGAAGGTTGACTTACGAGCAGTACTTC. This chain joins TRBV20-1 and TRBJ2-7; D call uncertain. The germline gives CDR1 DFQATT, CDR2 SNEGSKA (reference sequence). The V end was cut by 2 bases, the J end by 4 bases, with 9 bases between. The CDR3 covers 12 residues.